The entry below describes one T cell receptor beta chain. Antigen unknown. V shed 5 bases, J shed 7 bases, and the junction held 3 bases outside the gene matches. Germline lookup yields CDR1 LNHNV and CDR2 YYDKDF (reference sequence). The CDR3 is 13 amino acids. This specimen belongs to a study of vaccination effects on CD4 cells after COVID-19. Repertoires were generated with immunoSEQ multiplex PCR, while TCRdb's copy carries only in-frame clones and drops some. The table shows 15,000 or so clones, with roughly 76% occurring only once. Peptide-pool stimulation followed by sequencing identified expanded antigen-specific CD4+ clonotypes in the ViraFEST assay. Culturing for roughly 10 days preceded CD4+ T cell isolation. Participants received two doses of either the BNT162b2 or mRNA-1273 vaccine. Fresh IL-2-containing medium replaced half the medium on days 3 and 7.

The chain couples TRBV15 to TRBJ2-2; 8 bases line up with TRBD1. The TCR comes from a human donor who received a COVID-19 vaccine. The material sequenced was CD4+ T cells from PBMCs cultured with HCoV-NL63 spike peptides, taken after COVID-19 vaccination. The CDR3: CATSQDRDGELFF. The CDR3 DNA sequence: TGTGCCACCAGCCAGGACAGGGACGGGGAGCTGTTTTTT.